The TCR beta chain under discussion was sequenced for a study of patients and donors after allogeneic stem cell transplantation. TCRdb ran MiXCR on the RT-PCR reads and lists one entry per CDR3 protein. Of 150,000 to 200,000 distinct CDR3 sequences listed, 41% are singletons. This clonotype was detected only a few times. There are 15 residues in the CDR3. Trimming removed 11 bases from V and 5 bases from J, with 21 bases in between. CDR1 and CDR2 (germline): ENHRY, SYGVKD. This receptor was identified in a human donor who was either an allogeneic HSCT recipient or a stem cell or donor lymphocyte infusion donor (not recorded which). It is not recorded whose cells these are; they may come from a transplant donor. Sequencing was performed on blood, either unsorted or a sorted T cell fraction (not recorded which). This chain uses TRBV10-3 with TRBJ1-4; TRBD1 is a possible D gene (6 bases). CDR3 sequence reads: CASPEPGHSNEKLFF. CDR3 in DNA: TGTGCCTCCCCGGAGCCGGGACACTCAAATGAAAAACTGTTTTTT.